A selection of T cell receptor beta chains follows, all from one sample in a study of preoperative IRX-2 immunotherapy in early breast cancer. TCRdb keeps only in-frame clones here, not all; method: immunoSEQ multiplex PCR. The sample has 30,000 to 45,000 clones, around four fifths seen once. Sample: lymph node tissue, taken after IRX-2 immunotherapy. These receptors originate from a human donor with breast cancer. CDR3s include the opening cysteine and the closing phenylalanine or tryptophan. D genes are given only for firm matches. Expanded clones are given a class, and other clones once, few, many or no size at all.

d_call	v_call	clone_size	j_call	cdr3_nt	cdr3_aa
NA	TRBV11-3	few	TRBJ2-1	TGTGCCAGCAGCTTGAGGGCAGGGAGTATTCGTGAGCAGTTCTTC	CASSLRAGSIREQFF
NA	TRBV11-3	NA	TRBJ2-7	TGTGCCAGCAGCTTGGGCTCCCTAAAAGATTTATACGAGCAGTACTTC	CASSLGSLKDLYEQYF
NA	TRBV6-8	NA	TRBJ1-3	TGTGCCAGCAGGCAGACAGGCTCCGGAAACACCATATATTTT	CASRQTGSGNTIYF
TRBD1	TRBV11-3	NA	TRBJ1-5	TGTGCCAGCAGCGCAAGCTCGACAGGGGGGATGCCCCAGCATTTT	CASSASSTGGMPQHF
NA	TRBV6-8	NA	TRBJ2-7	TGTGCCAGCAGCAGGACTGGGGACGAGCAGTACTTC	CASSRTGDEQYF
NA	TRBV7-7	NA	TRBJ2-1	TGTGCCAGCAGCTTGGCGGTCTCCTACAATGAGCAGTTCTTC	CASSLAVSYNEQFF
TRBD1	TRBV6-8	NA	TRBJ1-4	TGTGCCAGCAGCAATCAGGGGGCAACTAATGAAAAACTGTTTTTT	CASSNQGATNEKLFF
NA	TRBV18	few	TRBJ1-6	TGTGCCAGCTCACCAACCGGGGGGCACGATAATTCACCCCTCCACTTT	CASSPTGGHDNSPLHF
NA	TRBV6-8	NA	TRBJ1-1	TGTGCCAGCAGTTACCTAAGCGGTGGGACTGAAGCTTTCTTT	CASSYLSGGTEAFF
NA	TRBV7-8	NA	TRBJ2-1	TGTGCCAGCAGCACCCCTAGCGTGGGTGAGCAGTTCTTC	CASSTPSVGEQFF
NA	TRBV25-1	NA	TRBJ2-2	TGTGCCAGCACTTCCACCTCGGGGAACGCCGGGGAGCTGTTTTTT	CASTSTSGNAGELFF
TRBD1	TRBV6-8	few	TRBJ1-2	TGTGCCAGCAGTTCTACAGGGGAGAGAGGCTACACCTTC	CASSSTGERGYTF
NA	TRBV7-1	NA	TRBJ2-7	TGTGCCAGCAGCCTTGCCACTTCCTACGAGCAGTACTTC	CASSLATSYEQYF
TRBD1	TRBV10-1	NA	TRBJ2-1	TGCGCCAGCAGTCGAGGATGGAACGACAGGGGAAACTACAATGAGCAGTTCTTC	CASSRGWNDRGNYNEQFF
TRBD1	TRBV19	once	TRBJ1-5	TGTGCCAGTAGTCGGGACAGGGGAGGTCAGCCCCAGCATTTT	CASSRDRGGQPQHF
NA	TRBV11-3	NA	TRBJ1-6	TGTGCCAGCAGCTCCGACCTACAGGGTCGCCGGGGGTCACCCCTCCACTTT	CASSSDLQGRRGSPLHF
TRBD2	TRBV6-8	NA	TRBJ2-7	TGTGCCAGTAGAGGGTTCCTAGCGGGGAAAGCCTACGAGCAGTACTTC	CASRGFLAGKAYEQYF
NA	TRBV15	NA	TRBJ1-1	TGTGCCACCAGCAGAGATCCAGCGACCCCTGAAGCTTTCTTT	CATSRDPATPEAFF
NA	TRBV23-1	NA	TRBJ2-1	TGCGCCAGCAGCCAAGATAGCGGACCTGGGGACAATGAGCAGTTCTTC	CASSQDSGPGDNEQFF
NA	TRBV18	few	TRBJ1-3	TGTGCCAGCTCACCAAACGCAGCGTCCTCTGGAAACACCATATATTTT	CASSPNAASSGNTIYF
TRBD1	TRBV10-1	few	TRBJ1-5	TGCGCCAGCAGCCCAGGGGGCCAAAATCAGCCCCAGCATTTT	CASSPGGQNQPQHF
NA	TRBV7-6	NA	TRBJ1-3	TGTGCCAGCAGACAGGGACGCTCTGGAAACACCATATATTTT	CASRQGRSGNTIYF
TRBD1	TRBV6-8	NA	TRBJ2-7	TGTGCCAGCAGTAGTGATGGACAGGGATCCCCCTACGAGCAGTACTTC	CASSSDGQGSPYEQYF
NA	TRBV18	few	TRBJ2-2	TGTGCCAGCTCACTCTCCCGGGGGACGAACACCGGGGAGCTGTTTTTT	CASSLSRGTNTGELFF
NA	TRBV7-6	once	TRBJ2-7	TGTGCCAGCAGCTCAATGGGGTCGGTCTACGAGCAGTACTTC	CASSSMGSVYEQYF
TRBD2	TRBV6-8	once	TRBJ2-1	TGTGCCAGCAGTAGAGGACTAGCGGGGGGCCGGGTGCAGTTCTTC	CASSRGLAGGRVQFF
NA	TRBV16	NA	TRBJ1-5	TGTGCCAGCAGCCTCTCCGTCGCGAGCAATCAGCCCCAGCATTTT	CASSLSVASNQPQHF
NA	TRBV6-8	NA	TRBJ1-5	TGTGCCAGCAGTTACGATCCCCATTCGCAGCCCCAGCATTTT	CASSYDPHSQPQHF
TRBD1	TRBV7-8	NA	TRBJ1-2	TGTGCCAGCAGCTCCAGGGGGGCCGAGGGCTACACCTTC	CASSSRGAEGYTF
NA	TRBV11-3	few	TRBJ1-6	TGTGCCAGCAGCTTAGGGTTAAGCGGTTCACCCCTCCACTTT	CASSLGLSGSPLHF
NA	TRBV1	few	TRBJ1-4	TGCGCCAGCAGCCAAGGACAGGGAACCCTTTCTAATGAAAAACTGTTTTTT	CASSQGQGTLSNEKLFF
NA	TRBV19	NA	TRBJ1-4	TGTGCCAGTAGTATTAAGCCCCAGGGCGCTAATGAAAAACTGTTTTTT	CASSIKPQGANEKLFF
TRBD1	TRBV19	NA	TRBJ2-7	TGTGCCAGTAGTATCGAGGACAGGGCCAACTCCTACGAGCAGTACTTC	CASSIEDRANSYEQYF
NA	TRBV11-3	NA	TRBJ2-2	TGTGCCAGCAGCTCGCTCAGGGGCAGGAACACCGGGGAGCTGTTTTTT	CASSSLRGRNTGELFF
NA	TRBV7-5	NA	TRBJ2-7	TGTGCCAGCAGCTTAGAGAGGCGAGGGGCCTACGAGCAGTACTTC	CASSLERRGAYEQYF
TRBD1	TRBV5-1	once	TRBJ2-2	TGCGCCAGCAGCTCAGGGGGCCCGAACACCGGGGAGCTGTTTTTT	CASSSGGPNTGELFF
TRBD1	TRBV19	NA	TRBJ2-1	TGTGCCAGTAGTAAGATGGGACAGGGGGCAAATGAGCAGTTCTTC	CASSKMGQGANEQFF
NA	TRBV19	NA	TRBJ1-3	TGTGCCAGCAGTCTCTTGACCTCTGGAAACACCATATATTTT	CASSLLTSGNTIYF
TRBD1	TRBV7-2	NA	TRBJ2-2	TGTGCCAGCAGCTTAGCCGAAACATGGGACAGGGGTAGGACCGGGGAGCTGTTTTTT	CASSLAETWDRGRTGELFF
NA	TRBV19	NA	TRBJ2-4	TGTGCCAGTCACCCGGGGCGAGCCAAAAGCGGCAAAAACATTCAGTACTTC	CASHPGRAKSGKNIQYF
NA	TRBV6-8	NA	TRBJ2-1	TGTGCCAGCAGAAAACCTTTCCGGGGCTCCTACAATGAGCAGTTCTTC	CASRKPFRGSYNEQFF
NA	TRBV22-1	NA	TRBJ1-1	TGTGCCAGCAGTTTACGGAATTCGAACACTGAAGCTTTCTTT	CASSLRNSNTEAFF
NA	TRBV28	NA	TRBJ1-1	TGTGCCAGCAGTTCAACAGGGTGGGCCACTGAAGCTTTCTTT	CASSSTGWATEAFF
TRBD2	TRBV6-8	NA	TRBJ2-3	TGTGCCAGCAGTCTAGCGGGGGGGGATACGCAGTATTTT	CASSLAGGDTQYF
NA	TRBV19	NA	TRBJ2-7	TGTGCCAGTAGTATGGTTGGATTCTACGAGCAGTACTTC	CASSMVGFYEQYF
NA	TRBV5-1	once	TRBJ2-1	TGCGCCAGCAGCGGCTCCGGGACTCAAAGGAGGAATGAGCAGTTCTTC	CASSGSGTQRRNEQFF
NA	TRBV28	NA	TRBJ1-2	TGTGCCAGCAGTTCCTTACGCATAACTAACTATGGCTACACCTTC	CASSSLRITNYGYTF
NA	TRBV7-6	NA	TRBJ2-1	TGTGCCAGCAGCTTCCTTCCTGCCTACAATGAGCAGTTCTTC	CASSFLPAYNEQFF
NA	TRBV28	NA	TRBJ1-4	TGTGCCATTACGGACGGACGTAATGAAAAACTGTTTTTT	CAITDGRNEKLFF
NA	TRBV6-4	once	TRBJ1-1	TGTGCCAGCAGTTCTTACCCGAAGGCGGCTGAAGCTTTCTTT	CASSSYPKAAEAFF
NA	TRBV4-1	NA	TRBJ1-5	TGCGCCAGCAGCCAAGATGGGACTTACAATCAGCCCCAGCATTTT	CASSQDGTYNQPQHF
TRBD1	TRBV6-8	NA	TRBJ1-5	TGTGCCATCAGGGAGGGACAGGGGAGCAATCAGCCCCAGCATTTT	CAIREGQGSNQPQHF
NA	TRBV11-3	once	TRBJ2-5	TGTGCCAGCACCCCCTTTTCGGGGAACCAAGAGACCCAGTACTTC	CASTPFSGNQETQYF
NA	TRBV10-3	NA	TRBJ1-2	TGTGCCATCAGTGAGTCGACGTTGACACATGGCTACACCTTC	CAISESTLTHGYTF
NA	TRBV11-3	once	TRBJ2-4	TGTGCCAGCAGCCCCGTCTCAGGGATTCACATTCAGTACTTC	CASSPVSGIHIQYF
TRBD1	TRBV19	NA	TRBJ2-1	TGTGCCAGTAGTAAAGGTTGGGGACAGGGGAGCTCCTACAATGAGCAGTTCTTC	CASSKGWGQGSSYNEQFF
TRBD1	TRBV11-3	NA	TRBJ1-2	TGTGCCAGCAGCCGAGGCTCGGGACAGGAAGACTATGGCTACACCTTC	CASSRGSGQEDYGYTF
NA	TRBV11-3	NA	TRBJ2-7	TGTGCCAGCAGCTTATGGGGGGACAGAGGAGAGCAGTACTTC	CASSLWGDRGEQYF
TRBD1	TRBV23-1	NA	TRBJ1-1	TGCGCCAGCAGCCACGGACAGGGACGGCGAGCTTTCTTT	CASSHGQGRRAFF
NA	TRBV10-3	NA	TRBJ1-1	TGTGCCATCAGTGAGCTCACGACGTATAGTGTGAACACTGAAGCTTTCTTT	CAISELTTYSVNTEAFF